Following are 2 T cell receptor beta chains from one sample sequenced in a study of cytomegalovirus exposure and HLA in healthy donors. The PCR contained 60 Vbeta and 13 Jbeta primers. Sequencing was performed with immunoSEQ multiplex PCR; in TCRdb, only in-frame clones are kept and a portion is missing. The table includes roughly 150,000 clones, around 75% detected once. The sequenced sample consisted of PBMCs. These receptors were collected from a woman younger than 35 in good health and CMV-seronegative.

V is TRBV27 and J is TRBJ1-5; maybe TRBD1 (6 bases). The CDR3 runs 17 residues. V was clipped by 1 base and J by 5 bases, with 18 bases between them. Germline CDR1 and CDR2: MNHEY and SMNVEV (reference sequence). CDR3 in amino acids: CASSLLELRDTDQPQHF. For the CDR3, the DNA is TGTGCCAGCAGTTTATTAGAGTTAAGGGACACCGATCAGCCCCAGCATTTT.

The chain is built from TRBV29-1 and TRBJ1-1; TRBD1 is a possible D gene (5 bases). V dropped 4 bases and J dropped 0 bases, with 9 bases sitting between them. This CDR3 spans 13 amino acids. Germline V gives CDR1 SQVTM, CDR2 ANQGSEA. The CDR3 protein is CSVAGRLNTEAFF. Written as DNA, the CDR3 is TGCAGCGTTGCAGGGAGGCTGAACACTGAAGCTTTCTTT.